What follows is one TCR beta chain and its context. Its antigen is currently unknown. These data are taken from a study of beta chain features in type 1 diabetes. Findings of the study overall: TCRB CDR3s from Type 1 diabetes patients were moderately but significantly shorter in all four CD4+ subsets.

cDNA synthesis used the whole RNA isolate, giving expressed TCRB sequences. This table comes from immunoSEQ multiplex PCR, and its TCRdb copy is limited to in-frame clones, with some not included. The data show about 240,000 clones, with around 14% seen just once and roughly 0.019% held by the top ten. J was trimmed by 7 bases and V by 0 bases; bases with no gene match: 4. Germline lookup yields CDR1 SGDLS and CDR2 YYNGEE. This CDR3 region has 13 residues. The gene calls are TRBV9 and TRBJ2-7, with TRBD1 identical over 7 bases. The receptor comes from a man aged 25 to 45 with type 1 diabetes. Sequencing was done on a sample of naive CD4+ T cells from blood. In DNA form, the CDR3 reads TGTGCCAGCAGCGTAGGAGACAGGGAGGAGCAGTACTTC. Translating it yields CASSVGDREEQYF.